The 7 T cell receptor beta chains below come from one sample, sequenced in a study of T cells in Graves' hyperthyroidism and ophthalmopathy. Amplification yielded TCR beta CDR3 regions, with RNA transcripts as the source. The primer set for the first-round RT-PCR of the TCR CDR3 was HTBI. TCRdb re-called the multiplex PCR reads through MiXCR, storing one row per CDR3 protein. The table lists some 550,000 distinct CDR3 sequences, around 16% of them singletons. Sequencing was done on a sample of blood. The source of these receptors is a woman aged 35 to 49 with Graves' ophthalmopathy.

This clonotype appeared many times. The rearrangement joins TRBV5-1 to TRBJ2-1; 10 bases are shared with TRBD2. V was pared by 3 bases and J by 4 bases, with 10 bases of the junction left unmatched. Per germline, CDR1 SGHRS and CDR2 YFSETQ. The CDR3 totals 17 residues. The CDR3 reads CASSSIRTSGSYNEQFF. The CDR3 DNA sequence: TGCGCCAGCAGCTCCATCCGGACTAGCGGATCTTACAATGAGCAGTTCTTC.

This clonotype appeared many times. V gene TRBV2 combines with J gene TRBJ2-3; tentatively, D is TRBD2 (6 bases). This CDR3 is 15 amino acids long. V was pared by 2 bases and J by 3 bases, with 12 bases between. Germline-derived CDR1 and CDR2 are SNHLY and FYNNEI. The CDR3 reads CASSERTMATDTQYF. The CDR3 bases are TGTGCCAGCAGTGAAAGGACTATGGCAACAGATACGCAGTATTTT.

The chain has TRBV3-1 and TRBJ2-1; 11 bases align to TRBD2. V trimming: 3 bases; J trimming: 2 bases; junction bases outside the gene matches: 3. CDR1 and CDR2 from the germline V gene are LGHDT and YNNKEL (reference sequence). This CDR3 spans 16 amino acids. The CDR3 bases are TGTGCCAGCAGCCAGGTACTAGCGGGGGCCTACAATGAGCAGTTCTTC. Translated, it gives CASSQVLAGAYNEQFF.

This clonotype was seen a handful of times. This chain links TRBV30 with TRBJ1-5; TRBD1 might be the D (6 bases). Germline V CDR1 and CDR2: GTSNPN, SVGIG (reference sequence). The CDR3 has 15 amino acids. The V and J ends lost 1 base and 6 bases respectively, with 16 bases between them. The CDR3 DNA is TGTGCCTGGAGTGCGCAGGGGTATTCCGGTCAGCCCCAGCATTTT. Protein: CAWSAQGYSGQPQHF.

The rearrangement links TRBV27 to TRBJ1-1, with D perhaps matching TRBD1 (6 bases). Germline V gene lookup returns CDR1 MNHEY and CDR2 SMNVEV (reference sequence). The CDR3 contains 13 residues. Trimming pared 6 bases from V and 6 bases from J, leaving 14 bases between. CDR3 sequence: CASRVMGAAEAFF. The DNA for the CDR3 is TGTGCCAGCAGGGTGATGGGGGCCGCTGAAGCTTTCTTT.

The V call is TRBV6-2 or TRBV6-3, the J call TRBJ2-3; D call uncertain. The CDR3 sequence is 12 residues long. Trimming pared 5 bases from V and 6 bases from J, leaving 9 bases between. Per the germline V gene, CDR1 is MNHEY and CDR2 is SVGEGT. The CDR3 DNA reads TGTGCCAGCAGTGATATAGAGGATACGCAGTATTTT. Protein: CASSDIEDTQYF.

The chain couples TRBV19 to TRBJ1-1, with 9 positions matching TRBD1. Unmatched junction bases numbered 7, after V lost 0 bases and J lost 11 bases. The CDR3 contains 14 residues. Germline values: CDR1 LNHDA, CDR2 SQIVND (reference sequence). Written as DNA, the CDR3 is TGTGCCAGTAGTATAGAACCGGGACAGGGTTTGGCTTTCTTT. Its translation: CASSIEPGQGLAFF. Variable domain in full (rest from reference TRBV19 and TRBJ1-1): DGGITQSPKYLFRKEGQNVTLSCEQNLNHDAMYWYRQDPGQGLRLIYYSQIVNDFQKGDIAEGYSVSREKKESFPLTVTSAQKNPTAFYLCASSIEPGQGLAFFGQGTRLTVV.